This T cell receptor (beta chain) came from a study of shared clonotypes between healthy human individuals. Overall study context: In total, the donors were a couple of women and a few men aged 18 to 49. Findings and caveats of the study: Genetic and exposure-history diversity was limited by the few donors. Sharing across a handful of donors was seen in roughly 5% of naive CD4 clonotypes.

Sorted-subset replicate PCRs used about 0.2 ug of genomic DNA. This amount corresponded to 30,000 to 35,000 T cell genomes. Produced via immunoSEQ multiplex PCR; TCRdb's table is partial and in-frame only. The sample consists of approximately 500,000 clones, about 95% of them appearing once. Note on this clone: Its specificity is not known.

The germline CDR1 and CDR2 sequences are SNHLY and FYNNEI. The CDR3 loop spans 15 amino acids. The trim removed 2 bases at V and 3 bases at J, leaving 2 bases unmatched. The sequence derives from a woman aged 25 to 45 in good health. The gene calls are TRBV2 and TRBJ2-3; 10 nucleotides align to TRBD2. Source material: naive CD4+ T cells sorted from blood. Subset defined: CD45RA+ positively selected. Here the CDR3 reads CASSEIAGGTDTQYF. In nucleotides, the CDR3 is TGTGCCAGCAGTGAAATAGCGGGAGGAACAGATACGCAGTATTTT.